This T cell receptor (beta chain) was documented in a study of blood T cell repertoires in COVID-19. Background on the study: Material from acute and convalescent COVID-19 was sourced from the United States, Italy and Spain. PBMCs, B-cell-depleted T cells, or T cells provided the cDNA or gDNA that made up the material.

This CDR3 is built from 13 residues. Germline V gene sequence: CDR1 SGDLS, CDR2 YYNGEE. V was clipped by 0 bases and J by 6 bases, with 7 bases between them. As to this clone: At the DNA level, this CDR3 is encoded by other sequences in the same sample as well.

Original data processing: Estimates of nucleated cell counts were drawn from the amplification of reference gene primers. Sequenced by immunoSEQ multiplex PCR; TCRdb stores in-frame clones only, minus some. The V and J calls and clone size are taken from that table; D and trimming were inferred from the DNA. The sample contains about 160,000 clones, roughly nine tenths of which appear only once. This clonotype originated in an older woman with acute or convalescent COVID-19. Sequencing input: peripheral blood. The V gene is TRBV9, the J gene TRBJ1-5, with a weak D call TRBD1 (5 bases). The CDR3 spells CASSVGGGQPQHF. The CDR3 DNA reads as TGTGCCAGCAGCGTAGGGGGGGGTCAGCCCCAGCATTTT. Looking up the rest from reference TRBV9 and TRBJ1-5 gives the full variable domain: DSGVTQTPKHLITATGQRVTLRCSPRSGDLSVYWYQQSLDQGLQFLIQYYNGEERAKGNILERFSAQQFPDLHSELNLSSLELGDSALYFCASSVGGGQPQHFGDGTRLSIL.